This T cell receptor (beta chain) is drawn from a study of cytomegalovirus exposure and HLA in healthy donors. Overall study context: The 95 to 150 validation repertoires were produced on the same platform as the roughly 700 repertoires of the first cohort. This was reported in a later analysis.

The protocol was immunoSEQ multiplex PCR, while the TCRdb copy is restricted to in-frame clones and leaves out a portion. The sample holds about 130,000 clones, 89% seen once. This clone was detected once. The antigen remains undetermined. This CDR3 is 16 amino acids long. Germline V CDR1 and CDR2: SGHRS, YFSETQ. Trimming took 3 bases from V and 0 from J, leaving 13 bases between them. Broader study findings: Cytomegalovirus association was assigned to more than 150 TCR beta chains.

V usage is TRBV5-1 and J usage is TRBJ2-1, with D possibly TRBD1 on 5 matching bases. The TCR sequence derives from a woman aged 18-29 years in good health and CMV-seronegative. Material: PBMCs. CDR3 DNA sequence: TGCGCCAGCAGCTATCACAGGACCAGCTCCTACAATGAGCAGTTCTTC. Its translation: CASSYHRTSSYNEQFF.